This T cell receptor beta chain was captured by sequencing in a study of post-analysis software for immune sequencing data. Study as a whole: There were relapsing-remitting, secondary progressive and progressive-relapsing multiple sclerosis among the disease courses included. Whole-study findings and limits: About five TRBV segments were more frequent in patients than controls; TRBV5-6, TRBV5-1 and TRBV20-1 belonged to this group. Samples from a shared batch, those prepared together, strongly co-clustered by F measure. Controls' normalized Chao1 diversity significantly exceeded that of multiple sclerosis patients.

A remark on this clonotype: The antigen remains undetermined.

Sequencing libraries made from TCR beta cDNA carried unique molecular identifiers. T cells numbering roughly 1 to 10 million yielded around 500,000 cDNA molecules. TCRdb re-analysed the PCR reads in MiXCR, keeping a single row per CDR3 protein. The data contain 430,000 or so distinct CDR3 sequences, less than 40% of them singletons. CDR3 size: 18 residues. CDR1 and CDR2 (germline): MNHNS, SASEGT. The V segment lost 5 bases and the J segment 3 bases; nucleotides outside the gene matches: 15. This chain joins TRBV6-1 and TRBJ2-1; TRBD2 matches 8 bases. The sample consisted of blood. This TCR was sampled from a girl aged 2-10 years with multiple sclerosis. The CDR3 DNA is TGTGCCAGCAGTAGCGGGAGAATATGGCGAGGGGGCTACAATGAGCAGTTCTTC. Translated: CASSSGRIWRGGYNEQFF.